Sequencing of this TCR beta chain was carried out in a study of T cells expressing NK-cell markers. Study-wide context: The study drew TCR beta repertoires from sorted CD3+CD56+NKG2C+, CD3+CD56+NKG2C- and CD3+CD56-NKG2C+ T cells.

As concerns this clonotype: Its antigen is currently unknown.

Points from the study as a whole: In four donors, these clonotypes also led the CD3+CD56-NKG2C+ fraction.

TCRdb reprocessed the 5' RACE reads and reports one entry per CDR3 protein, with no DNA. The sample data list almost 450,000 distinct CDR3 sequences. Germline V gene lookup returns CDR1 KGHSH and CDR2 LQKENI. The CDR3 is made up of 16 amino acids. The TCR was taken from a woman aged 18-70 years in good health. J is TRBJ2-1 and V is TRBV18; TCRdb reports TRBD2, a call that lacks DNA to check it against. Sequencing was carried out using blood T cells: a sorted CD56 or NKG2C T cell subset, CD4+ or CD8+ T cells, or bulk PBMC T cells (not recorded which). CDR3 in amino acids: CASSPPLAGSYNEQFF.